The source of this TCR beta chain is a study of CXCR3-negative and CXCR3-positive naive CD8 T cells. Study at large: Total TRB output reached 130 million or so reads, about 1.5 +/- 0.3 million per library.

As concerns this clonotype: As yet, its antigen is unknown.

TRB cDNA libraries were made by UMI-labeled 5' RACE. Reanalyzing the 5' RACE reads, TCRdb keeps one entry per CDR3 protein, without DNA. This repertoire includes 100,000 to 150,000 distinct CDR3 sequences. Study outcomes and limitations: Similarly elevated diversity marked both naive subsets, with memory CD8+ cells showing far lower diversity. Researchers reported similar TRBV-TRBJ usage in naive CXCR3-negative and CXCR3-positive cells, though memory differed. Naive cells with CXCR3 showed TRB CDR3s that were more hydrophobic than those in CXCR3-negative naive cells.

In germline, CDR1 is LNHNV, CDR2 YYDKDF (reference sequence). The CDR3 is 12 residues long. The sequence came from a human donor in good health. Some clones in this sample may be carry-over from other donors' samples. Sequencing was performed on naive CXCR3- CD8+ T cells from blood. Subset defined: CD45RO-CCR7+CD27+CD95- naive CD8+ T cells lacking CXCR3 (TNR3-). This rearrangement joins TRBV15 to TRBJ2-2. The CDR3 is CATSQPTGELFF.